What follows describes a single TCR beta chain. Antigen: not known. This sample was included in a study of cytomegalovirus exposure and HLA in healthy donors. 13 Jbeta primers and 60 Vbeta primers were used for the PCR. Here immunoSEQ multiplex PCR was the method, and the copy in TCRdb shows in-frame clones only, minus some. Of some 100,000 clones in the sample, 70% to 80% were seen once. Study results and limitations: By a later analysis, the bulk of CMV-associated TCR beta chains appeared HLA-restricted. HLA alleles showed associations with around 15,000 TCR beta sequences in a later analysis, at a 0.05 false discovery rate.

The TCR was taken from a female donor in good health and CMV-seronegative. Sample: PBMCs.

CDR3 sequence (DNA): TGTGCCAGCAGTTCGCCCAGACAGGGGACCGGGGAGCTGTTTTTT. It yields the protein CASSSPRQGTGELFF. The chain joins TRBV6-5 to TRBJ2-2; TRBD1 aligns across 8 bases. CDR1 is MNHEY and CDR2 is SVGAGI in the germline V gene. This CDR3 has 15 residues. Losses at the gene ends were 4 bases for V and 5 bases for J; bases not matched to a gene: 6.